This T cell receptor beta chain was identified during a study of response to subunit inactivated influenza vaccine. Study conclusions and caveats: Each seasonal flu vaccination may recruit only limited new T cells, authors suggested.

On this clonotype: Its antigen is as yet unknown.

V was cut by 0 bases and J by 3 bases, with 12 bases left in between. CDR3 length equals 15 residues. Germline V gene lookup returns CDR1 LGHNA and CDR2 YNFKEQ. TCRdb independently ran MiXCR on the RT-PCR reads; one entry per CDR3 protein. The repertoire has around 570,000 distinct CDR3 sequences, approximately 11% of them found once; the top ten carry 11%. This sample was shared with a second study, whose subject was T cells expressing NK-cell markers. That source notes: Beta-chain TCR cDNA was generated via 5'RACE template switching with UMIs. The study sequenced eight donors, seven HCMV-seropositive and one seronegative. Among the experiments, several used an anti-gamma-delta TCR antibody to restrict sorting to alpha-beta TCR T cells.

The sample consisted of PBMCs from blood, taken on the day of vaccination. This clonotype was obtained from a man between 45 and 60 years old who received an inactivated influenza vaccine. This chain links TRBV4-2 with TRBJ2-7; unclear D gene. The CDR3 sequence: CASSQDTKGGYEQYF. For the CDR3, the DNA is TGTGCCAGCAGCCAAGATACAAAGGGTGGCTACGAGCAGTACTTC.